These T cell receptor beta chains were read from a single sample in a study of blood T cell repertoires in COVID-19. Generated by immunoSEQ multiplex PCR, the TCRdb table keeps only in-frame clones and is missing some. The sample consists of under 80,000 clones, roughly 90% of them appearing once. Material for sequencing was peripheral blood. The receptors were gathered from a human donor in a cohort sampled during active COVID-19. Each CDR3 is given with its conserved first and last residue. Fields, in order: clone size, J gene, V gene, D gene, CDR3 DNA, CDR3 protein. A D gene is named only where the DNA matches it firmly. Clone sizes are given selectively: once, few, many, or a class where the clone is expanded.

>-|TRBJ1-3|TRBV7-2|-
TGTGCCAGCAGCTCCTCCGGGATCCTTCCTGGAAACACCATATATTTT
CASSSSGILPGNTIYF
>-|TRBJ2-2|TRBV7-9|-
TGTGCCAGCAGCCTATTATTCCGGGTTTCCGCGAACACCGGGGAGCTGTTTTTT
CASSLLFRVSANTGELFF
>-|TRBJ1-2|TRBV28|-
TGTGCCAGCAGCCCTCTTTATCCCTCGTATGGCTACACCTTC
CASSPLYPSYGYTF
>-|TRBJ2-5|TRBV4-1|-
TGCGCCAGCAGCCAAGGAGGCAGAGAGACCCAGTACTTC
CASSQGGRETQYF
>-|TRBJ1-6|TRBV18|TRBD1
TGTGCCAGCTCACCGCAACCCGGGACAGGCTATTCACCCCTCCACTTT
CASSPQPGTGYSPLHF
>-|TRBJ1-5|TRBV24-1|-
TGTGCCACCAGTGACTCCCGGCCGGGAGGAGTTCAGCCCCAGCATTTT
CATSDSRPGGVQPQHF
>-|TRBJ1-4|TRBV4-1|-
TGCGCCAGCAGCCAAGATAACCAGGTTAATGAAAAACTGTTTTTT
CASSQDNQVNEKLFF
>-|TRBJ1-1|TRBV6-5|-
TGTGCCAGCAGAGAGGGCTATAACACTGAAGCTTTCTTT
CASREGYNTEAFF
>-|TRBJ2-7|TRBV11-2|-
TGTGCCAGCAGCACCGTCGGGGTTAACCACGAGCAGTACTTC
CASSTVGVNHEQYF
>-|TRBJ2-1|TRBV12-3/TRBV12-4|-
TGTGCCAGCACCAAGGGACTTCACAATGAGCAGTTCTTC
CASTKGLHNEQFF
>-|TRBJ1-1|TRBV7-9|-
TGTGCCAGCTTGGAGGAAACGAACACTGAAGCTTTCTTT
CASLEETNTEAFF
>-|TRBJ1-2|TRBV7-9|TRBD1
TGTGCCAGCAGCCTACCTGACAGGGGACTGAACCGAGGGGGCTACACCTTC
CASSLPDRGLNRGGYTF
>-|TRBJ2-1|TRBV7-9|-
TGTGCCAGCAGCTTAGATCTAGCCCCAGAGCAGTTCTTC
CASSLDLAPEQFF
>once|TRBJ1-2|TRBV10-3|TRBD1
TGTGCCATCAGCGGGACAGATTATGGCTACACCTTC
CAISGTDYGYTF
>-|TRBJ1-1|TRBV28|-
TGTGCCAGCAAACCCCAGATTCCGAACACTGAAGCTTTCTTT
CASKPQIPNTEAFF
>-|TRBJ2-5|TRBV12-5|TRBD1
TGTGCTAGTGCTCCCGACAGGGTGTCGGAGACCCAGTACTTC
CASAPDRVSETQYF
>-|TRBJ2-7|TRBV6-5|TRBD2
TGTGCCAGCAGTTTCAATAGCGGGGCAGTCTGGTACGAGCAGTACTTC
CASSFNSGAVWYEQYF
>-|TRBJ2-3|TRBV28|-
TGTGCCAGCAGGCTAGGGGGAGTCAGCACAGATACGCAGTATTTT
CASRLGGVSTDTQYF
>-|TRBJ2-5|TRBV7-2|-
TGTGCCAGCAACTTTGGGGGGGGGCTGGAGACCCAGTACTTC
CASNFGGGLETQYF
>-|TRBJ2-1|TRBV18|TRBD2
TGTGCCACCAGTGTCACTAGCGGGGGTTACAATGAGCAGTTCTTC
CATSVTSGGYNEQFF
>-|TRBJ2-1|TRBV19|-
TGTGCCAGTAGTATGCTACAGGGATACAATGAGCAGTTCTTC
CASSMLQGYNEQFF
>-|TRBJ1-1|TRBV19|-
TGTGCCAGTAGTATAGTGCGGCAGAACACTGAAGCTTTCTTT
CASSIVRQNTEAFF
>-|TRBJ2-7|TRBV3-1/TRBV3-2|-
TGTGCCAGCAGCCCAGCGGAAGGGGGGGCCTACGAGCAGTACTTC
CASSPAEGGAYEQYF
>-|TRBJ2-1|TRBV2|TRBD2
TGTGCCAGCAGTGAGTTAGCGGGAGGTAGCGAGCAGTTCTTC
CASSELAGGSEQFF
>-|TRBJ1-1|TRBV7-2|-
TGTGCCAGCAGCTTGGCCGGGACACCCTTTATGAACACTGAAGCTTTCTTT
CASSLAGTPFMNTEAFF
>-|TRBJ2-3|TRBV2|TRBD2
TGTGCCAGGGGACTAGCGGGGGGCACAGATACGCAGTATTTT
CARGLAGGTDTQYF
>-|TRBJ1-1|TRBV4-1|TRBD1
TGCGCCAGCAGCCAAGTTCCGGGACAGGCGAACACTGAAGCTTTCTTT
CASSQVPGQANTEAFF
>once|TRBJ2-1|TRBV11-3|TRBD2
TGTGCCAGCAGTTGGGGAGCGAGCGGGGGAAACAATGAGCAGTTCTTC
CASSWGASGGNNEQFF
>-|TRBJ1-2|TRBV25-1|-
TGTGCCAGCAGAGGACAGACCTCGGCGATCTATGGCTACACCTTC
CASRGQTSAIYGYTF
>once|TRBJ2-1|TRBV6-2/TRBV6-3|-
TGTGCCAGCAGTTACCTGGAGGGAGTCCCCGAGCGCCGGCAGTTCTTC
CASSYLEGVPERRQFF
>-|TRBJ2-2|TRBV5-1|TRBD1
TGCGCCAGCAGCTTGGCCTTGGACAGGGGGGGCGGGGAGCTGTTTTTT
CASSLALDRGGGELFF
>-|TRBJ2-1|TRBV4-2|-
TGTGCCAGCAGCCAAGATAGGGGAACTGAGCAGTTCTTC
CASSQDRGTEQFF
>-|TRBJ2-1|TRBV6-2/TRBV6-3|-
TGTGCCAGCAGTTACCTGGGCCCCCGGTCCTACAATGAGCAGTTCTTC
CASSYLGPRSYNEQFF
>-|TRBJ2-2|TRBV10-3|TRBD2
TGTGCCATCAGTGAGTCCAGCGGGAGGAACACCGGGGAGCTGTTTTTT
CAISESSGRNTGELFF
>-|TRBJ2-1|TRBV10-3|TRBD2
TGTGCCACCGCTAGCGGGAGGAACAATGAGCAGTTCTTC
CATASGRNNEQFF
>-|TRBJ1-3|TRBV7-8|TRBD1
TGTGCCAGCAGCTTAAGGCTGGGTGGGCGGACAGGGGGCAGTAACACCATATATTTT
CASSLRLGGRTGGSNTIYF
>-|TRBJ2-2|TRBV5-6|TRBD1
TGTGCCAGCACCACAGGGGTCTACACCGGGGAGCTGTTTTTT
CASTTGVYTGELFF
>-|TRBJ2-7|TRBV11-3|TRBD1
TGTGCCAGCAGCCAAGGGACAGGCAAGTCTTACGAGCAGTACTTC
CASSQGTGKSYEQYF
>-|TRBJ2-1|TRBV9|TRBD2
TGTGCCAGCAGCGTAGTGGGGAGGGCCGCCTACAATGAGCAGTTCTTC
CASSVVGRAAYNEQFF
>-|TRBJ2-5|TRBV7-2|-
TGTGCCAGCAGCTTAGCGCTCCTGGCGGGCAAAGAGACCCAGTACTTC
CASSLALLAGKETQYF
>-|TRBJ1-5|TRBV28|TRBD1
TGTGCCAGCAGTCCGGGACAGGGAAACAATCAGCCCCAGCATTTT
CASSPGQGNNQPQHF
>-|TRBJ2-6|TRBV7-3|-
TGTGCCAGCAGCTTAGGGCCCGGGGCTGGGGCCAACGTCCTGACTTTC
CASSLGPGAGANVLTF
>-|TRBJ2-1|TRBV5-4|-
TGTGCCAGCAGCGGTGGGGGCGGCAAGTCCTACAATGAGCAGTTCTTC
CASSGGGGKSYNEQFF
>-|TRBJ2-1|TRBV11-1|TRBD2
TGTGCCAGCAGCTTCGGGACTAGCGGGAGTGGTGTCGAGCAGTTCTTC
CASSFGTSGSGVEQFF
>once|TRBJ1-3|TRBV19|-
TGTGCCAGTAAATTCTCCGACAGCCTCTCTGGAAACACCATATATTTT
CASKFSDSLSGNTIYF
>-|TRBJ2-1|TRBV3-1/TRBV3-2|TRBD2
TGTGCCAGCAGCCCCCCCGGACTAGCGGGAGGAATCAATGAGCAGTTCTTC
CASSPPGLAGGINEQFF
>-|TRBJ2-5|TRBV13|-
TGTGCCAGCAGCTTATCAGGGGAGGAGACCCAGTACTTC
CASSLSGEETQYF
>-|TRBJ2-5|TRBV6-2/TRBV6-3|-
TGTGCCAGCAGTTACCCAGGGGCAAAAGAGACCCAGTACTTC
CASSYPGAKETQYF
>-|TRBJ1-6|TRBV9|-
TGTGCCAGCAGCGTCGAGGGGTGGAGGGGTTCACCCCTCCACTTT
CASSVEGWRGSPLHF
>-|TRBJ1-1|TRBV11-2|-
TGTGCCAGCAGCTTAGATGGAGTGACTGAAGCTTTCTTT
CASSLDGVTEAFF
>-|TRBJ1-4|TRBV18|TRBD1
TGTGCCAGCTCATCCAGGGGGCGGGAGGAAAAACTGTTTTTT
CASSSRGREEKLFF
>-|TRBJ2-1|TRBV11-3|TRBD2
TGTGCCAGCACCCCTCGGGAGGGTCACAATGAGCAGTTCTTC
CASTPREGHNEQFF
>-|TRBJ2-5|TRBV30|-
TGTGCCTCCTCGCCTGACACATTACAAGAGACCCAGTACTTC
CASSPDTLQETQYF
>-|TRBJ1-4|TRBV7-2|TRBD1
TGTGCCAGCAGCTACGGGACAGGGAGTGAAAAACTGTTTTTT
CASSYGTGSEKLFF
>-|TRBJ1-3|TRBV7-8|-
TGTGCCTCCGGTTTTGGAGGGGGAAACACCATATATTTT
CASGFGGGNTIYF
>-|TRBJ2-7|TRBV20-1|TRBD2
TGCAGTGCTAGTTACAGCGGGGGGCCGGGCGAGCAGTACTTC
CSASYSGGPGEQYF
>-|TRBJ1-4|TRBV2|TRBD1
TGTGCCAGCAGACCTAACAGGGGGCCAGAAGAAAAACTGTTTTTT
CASRPNRGPEEKLFF
>-|TRBJ2-1|TRBV7-9|TRBD1
TGTGCCAGCAGCTCTAGACAGGGGACCTCCTACAATGAGCAGTTCTTC
CASSSRQGTSYNEQFF